A selection of T cell receptor beta chains follows, all from one sample in a study of radiotherapy plus CTLA-4 blockade in lung cancer. The data were produced by immunoSEQ multiplex PCR, yet TCRdb's version contains in-frame clones alone and is incomplete. Among 80,000 or so clones listed, 60% to 85% were seen once. The material was peripheral blood, obtained from a patient treated with radiotherapy plus ipilimumab. The source of these receptors is a human donor with non-small cell lung cancer who had a partial response to radiotherapy plus ipilimumab. Some clones in this sample may be carry-over from other donors' samples. Both conserved end residues are part of each CDR3. D genes are given only for firm matches. Clone size is not always given. Where it is, it says once, few, many or a class for expanded clones.

clone size: .; V gene: TRBV6-8; J gene: TRBJ2-7; D gene: TRBD2; CDR3 DNA: TGTGCCAGCAGTTACTTGATGGCCCGGGAGGGAAACCACTACGAGCAGTACTTC; CDR3 protein: CASSYLMAREGNHYEQYF
clone size: .; V gene: TRBV27; J gene: TRBJ2-3; D gene: TRBD2; CDR3 DNA: TGTGCCAGCGGCTCTATAGCGGGGTACACAGATACGCAGTATTTT; CDR3 protein: CASGSIAGYTDTQYF
clone size: .; V gene: TRBV5-5; J gene: TRBJ1-2; D gene: .; CDR3 DNA: TGTGCCAGCAGCTTTCAGGGCTATGGCTACACCTTC; CDR3 protein: CASSFQGYGYTF
clone size: few; V gene: TRBV28; J gene: TRBJ1-1; D gene: .; CDR3 DNA: TGTGCCAGCAGCGGGAGGACAGAGATGAACACTGAAGCTTTCTTT; CDR3 protein: CASSGRTEMNTEAFF
clone size: .; V gene: TRBV19; J gene: TRBJ1-6; D gene: .; CDR3 DNA: TGTGCCAGTAGTATACGGCAGGATAATTCACCCCTCCACTTT; CDR3 protein: CASSIRQDNSPLHF
clone size: .; V gene: TRBV28; J gene: TRBJ2-1; D gene: .; CDR3 DNA: TGTGCCAGCAGTTTCTCCTGGGCCTATGAGCAGTTCTTC; CDR3 protein: CASSFSWAYEQFF
clone size: few; V gene: TRBV4-3; J gene: TRBJ1-4; D gene: .; CDR3 DNA: TGCGCCAGCAGCCAAGATCCGCAGGGTAATGAAAAACTGTTTTTT; CDR3 protein: CASSQDPQGNEKLFF
clone size: .; V gene: TRBV28; J gene: TRBJ2-7; D gene: TRBD1; CDR3 DNA: TGTGCCAGCAGTTCTCCGGGACAGACATTCTACGAGCAGTACTTC; CDR3 protein: CASSSPGQTFYEQYF
clone size: .; V gene: TRBV18; J gene: TRBJ2-5; D gene: TRBD1; CDR3 DNA: TGTGCCAGCTCACCACCTCGCGGACAGGGGAAATTTGGCGAGACCCAGTACTTC; CDR3 protein: CASSPPRGQGKFGETQYF
clone size: .; V gene: TRBV7-6; J gene: TRBJ2-1; D gene: .; CDR3 DNA: TGTGCCAGCAGCTTAGCGCAGGGGTCCTACAATGAGCAGTTCTTC; CDR3 protein: CASSLAQGSYNEQFF
clone size: .; V gene: TRBV7-6; J gene: TRBJ2-3; D gene: .; CDR3 DNA: TGTGCCAGCAGCTTTTCATTGGATACGCAGTATTTT; CDR3 protein: CASSFSLDTQYF
clone size: .; V gene: TRBV19; J gene: TRBJ1-3; D gene: .; CDR3 DNA: TGTGCCAGTACCAACCCAGGGGTCGGAAACACCATATATTTT; CDR3 protein: CASTNPGVGNTIYF
clone size: .; V gene: TRBV7-8; J gene: TRBJ1-1; D gene: .; CDR3 DNA: TGTGCCAGCAGCTTAGCGGGAGTCGGGCATGCTTTCTTT; CDR3 protein: CASSLAGVGHAFF
clone size: .; V gene: TRBV9; J gene: TRBJ2-7; D gene: .; CDR3 DNA: TGTGCCAGCAGCGTAGATGGGCAGGCGAGCTACTACGAGCAGTACTTC; CDR3 protein: CASSVDGQASYYEQYF
clone size: .; V gene: TRBV19; J gene: TRBJ2-1; D gene: TRBD1; CDR3 DNA: TGTGCCAGTAGAACCGGGACAGGCTGGTTCTTC; CDR3 protein: CASRTGTGWFF
clone size: .; V gene: TRBV7-2; J gene: TRBJ1-2; D gene: TRBD1; CDR3 DNA: TGTGCCAGCAGCTACGGGACAGTTGACTTCTATGGCTACACCTTC; CDR3 protein: CASSYGTVDFYGYTF
clone size: .; V gene: TRBV29-1; J gene: TRBJ2-3; D gene: .; CDR3 DNA: TGCAGCGTTATCCGGGACACCACTCATACGCAGTATTTT; CDR3 protein: CSVIRDTTHTQYF
clone size: .; V gene: TRBV6-1; J gene: TRBJ1-2; D gene: TRBD1; CDR3 DNA: TGTGCCAGCAGTGAATCCAGACAGGGGGGTGGCTACACCTTC; CDR3 protein: CASSESRQGGGYTF
clone size: .; V gene: TRBV29-1; J gene: TRBJ2-5; D gene: TRBD2; CDR3 DNA: TGCAGCGTTACCCTGGGAGGGGAGGAGACCCAGTACTTC; CDR3 protein: CSVTLGGEETQYF
clone size: .; V gene: TRBV7-2; J gene: TRBJ2-3; D gene: .; CDR3 DNA: TGTGCCAGCAGCGAAAGACGGGTCACAGATACGCAGTATTTT; CDR3 protein: CASSERRVTDTQYF
clone size: .; V gene: TRBV5-1; J gene: TRBJ2-3; D gene: .; CDR3 DNA: TGCGCCAGCAGCTTGGCCCAGGCGACAGATACGCAGTATTTT; CDR3 protein: CASSLAQATDTQYF
clone size: .; V gene: TRBV7-9; J gene: TRBJ1-1; D gene: .; CDR3 DNA: TGTGCCAGCAGCTCCTATCAGGGACTTGGGACTGAAGCTTTCTTT; CDR3 protein: CASSSYQGLGTEAFF
clone size: once; V gene: TRBV18; J gene: TRBJ2-7; D gene: TRBD1; CDR3 DNA: TGTGCCAGCTCACCGGGACAGGGGGTGGTCAACGAGCAGTACTTC; CDR3 protein: CASSPGQGVVNEQYF
clone size: few; V gene: TRBV6-1; J gene: TRBJ1-2; D gene: .; CDR3 DNA: TGTGCCAGCAGCCCCCCAGGGGCGGTATATGGCTACACCTTC; CDR3 protein: CASSPPGAVYGYTF
clone size: once; V gene: TRBV11-2; J gene: TRBJ2-3; D gene: TRBD2; CDR3 DNA: TGTGCCAGCAGCAGCCGGACTAGCCGACTCCTCACAGATACGCAGTATTTT; CDR3 protein: CASSSRTSRLLTDTQYF
clone size: few; V gene: TRBV7-2; J gene: TRBJ2-5; D gene: TRBD2; CDR3 DNA: TGTGCCAGCAGACGGGGACTAGCGGCGGAGACCCAGTACTTC; CDR3 protein: CASRRGLAAETQYF
clone size: .; V gene: TRBV15; J gene: TRBJ2-2; D gene: TRBD1; CDR3 DNA: TGTGCCACCAGCAGAGATCTAGGGACAGACACCGGGGAGCTGTTTTTT; CDR3 protein: CATSRDLGTDTGELFF
clone size: .; V gene: TRBV10-3; J gene: TRBJ1-5; D gene: .; CDR3 DNA: TGTGCCATCAGTGAGGTGTCAGTGAATCAGCCCCAGCATTTT; CDR3 protein: CAISEVSVNQPQHF
clone size: .; V gene: TRBV6-1; J gene: TRBJ2-7; D gene: TRBD1; CDR3 DNA: TGTGCCAGCAGTGGACGGGACAGGGGCGGCTACGAGCAGTACTTC; CDR3 protein: CASSGRDRGGYEQYF
clone size: once; V gene: TRBV18; J gene: TRBJ2-5; D gene: .; CDR3 DNA: TGTGCCAGCTCACCGTATCAAGAGACCCAGTACTTC; CDR3 protein: CASSPYQETQYF
clone size: once; V gene: TRBV19; J gene: TRBJ1-5; D gene: TRBD1; CDR3 DNA: TGTGCCAGTAGGTACTCCGGGACAGGGGCGGGTCAGCCCCAGCATTTT; CDR3 protein: CASRYSGTGAGQPQHF
clone size: .; V gene: TRBV20-1; J gene: TRBJ2-5; D gene: .; CDR3 DNA: TGCAGTGCTAGCGCTAGACTCGGGCAGTACTTC; CDR3 protein: CSASARLGQYF
clone size: .; V gene: TRBV28; J gene: TRBJ1-2; D gene: TRBD1; CDR3 DNA: TGTGCCAGCAGGCCACAGGGGACCTATGGCTACACCTTC; CDR3 protein: CASRPQGTYGYTF
clone size: .; V gene: TRBV2; J gene: TRBJ2-3; D gene: TRBD2; CDR3 DNA: TGTGCCAGCAAAACAGAGCGGGGAGGTTGGGATACGCAGTATTTT; CDR3 protein: CASKTERGGWDTQYF
clone size: .; V gene: TRBV7-8; J gene: TRBJ2-1; D gene: TRBD2; CDR3 DNA: TGTGCCAGCAGCTTTTTCGGACTAGCGGGGGCCCCGGTCAATGAGCAGTTCTTC; CDR3 protein: CASSFFGLAGAPVNEQFF
clone size: .; V gene: TRBV11-2; J gene: TRBJ2-3; D gene: TRBD2; CDR3 DNA: TGTGCCAGCAGTTCGCGGGGGGCTCGCACAGATACGCAGTATTTT; CDR3 protein: CASSSRGARTDTQYF
clone size: .; V gene: TRBV19; J gene: TRBJ1-2; D gene: .; CDR3 DNA: TGTGCCAGTAGTCTGGACCGGGACAATAACTATGGCTACACCTTC; CDR3 protein: CASSLDRDNNYGYTF
clone size: .; V gene: TRBV11-3; J gene: TRBJ1-1; D gene: .; CDR3 DNA: TGTGCCAGCACCCTCAACAGGGACGCTGAAGCTTTCTTT; CDR3 protein: CASTLNRDAEAFF
clone size: .; V gene: TRBV6-6; J gene: TRBJ2-1; D gene: .; CDR3 DNA: TGTGCCAGCAGTTACACGTGGCACCTTGAGCAGTTCTTC; CDR3 protein: CASSYTWHLEQFF
clone size: .; V gene: TRBV30; J gene: TRBJ2-1; D gene: .; CDR3 DNA: TGTGCCTGGAGTGTAGGTCCGGGATGGAATGAGCAGTTCTTC; CDR3 protein: CAWSVGPGWNEQFF
clone size: few; V gene: TRBV7-6; J gene: TRBJ2-2; D gene: TRBD1; CDR3 DNA: TGTGCCAGCAGCTTAGTGACAGGGGGCTACACCGGGGAGCTGTTTTTT; CDR3 protein: CASSLVTGGYTGELFF
clone size: .; V gene: TRBV6-4; J gene: TRBJ2-3; D gene: TRBD2; CDR3 DNA: TGTGCCAGCAGTGACTCGGGAGGGGCGATGGATACGCAGTATTTT; CDR3 protein: CASSDSGGAMDTQYF
clone size: .; V gene: TRBV19; J gene: TRBJ2-7; D gene: TRBD2; CDR3 DNA: TGTGCCAGTAGTAGCGGGAGGACTTCTCCTTACGAGCAGTACTTC; CDR3 protein: CASSSGRTSPYEQYF
clone size: .; V gene: TRBV7-9; J gene: TRBJ2-3; D gene: .; CDR3 DNA: TGTGCCAGCAGCTTAAGGGGTACCACAGATACGCAGTATTTT; CDR3 protein: CASSLRGTTDTQYF
clone size: .; V gene: TRBV6-5; J gene: TRBJ2-2; D gene: .; CDR3 DNA: TGTGCCAGCAAGAAAGAGGGCGCTGCCACCGGGGAGCTGTTTTTT; CDR3 protein: CASKKEGAATGELFF
clone size: .; V gene: TRBV7-2; J gene: TRBJ1-1; D gene: .; CDR3 DNA: TGTGCCAGCAGCTTCGGCGGGAGCACTGAAGCTTTCTTT; CDR3 protein: CASSFGGSTEAFF
clone size: .; V gene: TRBV11-3; J gene: TRBJ2-1; D gene: TRBD1; CDR3 DNA: TGTGCCAGCAGTCCAGGACAGGCCTACAATGAGCAGTTCTTC; CDR3 protein: CASSPGQAYNEQFF
clone size: .; V gene: TRBV6-5; J gene: TRBJ1-2; D gene: .; CDR3 DNA: TGTGCCAGCAGTTGGAATCGAGGTGGCTACACCTTC; CDR3 protein: CASSWNRGGYTF
clone size: .; V gene: TRBV28; J gene: TRBJ1-4; D gene: .; CDR3 DNA: TGTGCCAGCCTAGACGGGGGGCATGCTGAAAAACTGTTTTTT; CDR3 protein: CASLDGGHAEKLFF
clone size: .; V gene: TRBV5-5; J gene: TRBJ1-6; D gene: .; CDR3 DNA: TGTGCCAGCAGCGGACAGAATTCACCCCTCCACTTT; CDR3 protein: CASSGQNSPLHF
clone size: .; V gene: TRBV4-1; J gene: TRBJ2-5; D gene: .; CDR3 DNA: TGCGCCAGCAGCCGACTACTAGTGGAGACCCAGTACTTC; CDR3 protein: CASSRLLVETQYF
clone size: few; V gene: TRBV5-4; J gene: TRBJ2-3; D gene: .; CDR3 DNA: TGTGCCAGCACCGGCACAGATACGCAGTATTTT; CDR3 protein: CASTGTDTQYF
clone size: .; V gene: TRBV5-4; J gene: TRBJ2-1; D gene: TRBD2; CDR3 DNA: TGTGCCAGCAGCTTCTTGGCGGGAGATAATGAGCAGTTCTTC; CDR3 protein: CASSFLAGDNEQFF
clone size: .; V gene: TRBV19; J gene: TRBJ1-3; D gene: .; CDR3 DNA: TGTGCCAGTAGTCTAGGCGGGGTGAGCTCTGGAAACACCATATATTTT; CDR3 protein: CASSLGGVSSGNTIYF
clone size: .; V gene: TRBV5-8; J gene: TRBJ2-3; D gene: .; CDR3 DNA: TGTGCCAGCAGCTTGTATCAGACCCGGGGTACGCAGTATTTT; CDR3 protein: CASSLYQTRGTQYF
clone size: .; V gene: TRBV6-1; J gene: TRBJ2-5; D gene: .; CDR3 DNA: TGTGCCAGCAGTGAGCAGCTAGCGCAAGAGACCCAGTACTTC; CDR3 protein: CASSEQLAQETQYF
clone size: .; V gene: TRBV27; J gene: TRBJ1-4; D gene: .; CDR3 DNA: TGTGCCAGCAGTTTAGGACCCGGACAGCCAAATGAAAAACTGTTTTTT; CDR3 protein: CASSLGPGQPNEKLFF